Sequencing of this T cell receptor (beta chain) was carried out in a study of T cell repertoires in cytomegalovirus infection. The study's findings and limits: The study identified carriers of CMV plus the relevant HLA from cumulative public TCR beta family frequency.

Only a few counts were recorded for this clonotype. Its antigen is currently unknown. CDR3 length: 15 amino acids. Germline V lookup: CDR1 DFQATT, CDR2 SNEGSKA (reference sequence). V dropped 0 bases and J dropped 8; count of bases not matched to a gene: 9. One entry per CDR3 protein, called by TCRdb with MiXCR from the reads. The sample consists of roughly 500,000 distinct CDR3 sequences, around 10% of them appearing once. Sequencing input: PBMCs. The chain joins TRBV20-1 to TRBJ1-4; 7 positions agree with TRBD1. The TCR comes from a human donor in good health (CMV status not recorded). Some clones in this sample may be carry-over from other donors' samples. Here the CDR3 DNA reads TGCAGTGCTAGAGACCCAGGGGGGAGCTCGGAAAAACTGTTTTTT. It codes for CSARDPGGSSEKLFF.